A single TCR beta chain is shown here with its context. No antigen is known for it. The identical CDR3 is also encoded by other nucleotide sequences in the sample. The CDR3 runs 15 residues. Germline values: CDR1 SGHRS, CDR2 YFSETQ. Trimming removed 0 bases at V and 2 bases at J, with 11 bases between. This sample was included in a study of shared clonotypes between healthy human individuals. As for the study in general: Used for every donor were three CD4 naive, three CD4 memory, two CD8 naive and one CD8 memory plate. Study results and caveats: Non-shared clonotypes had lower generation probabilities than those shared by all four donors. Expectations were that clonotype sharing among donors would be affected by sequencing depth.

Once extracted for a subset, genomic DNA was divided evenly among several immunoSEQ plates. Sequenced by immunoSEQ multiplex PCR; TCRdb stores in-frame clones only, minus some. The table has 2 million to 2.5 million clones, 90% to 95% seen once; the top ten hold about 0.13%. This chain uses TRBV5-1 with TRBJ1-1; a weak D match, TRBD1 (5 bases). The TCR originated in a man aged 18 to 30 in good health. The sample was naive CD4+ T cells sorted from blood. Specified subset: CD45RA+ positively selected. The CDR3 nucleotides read TGCGCCAGCAGCTTGGCCTTTGGGGGAAACACTGAAGCTTTCTTT. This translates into CASSLAFGGNTEAFF. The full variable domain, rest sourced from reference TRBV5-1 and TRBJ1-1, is KAGVTQTPRYLIKTRGQQVTLSCSPISGHRSVSWYQQTPGQGLQFLFEYFSETQRNKGNFPGRFSGRQFSNSRSEMNVSTLELGDSALYLCASSLAFGGNTEAFFGQGTRLTVV.